These T cell receptor beta chains were read from a single sample in a study of graft-versus-host responses after intestinal transplantation. The protocol was immunoSEQ multiplex PCR, while the TCRdb copy is restricted to in-frame clones and leaves out a portion. Found here are about 45,000 clones, roughly 90% of them singletons; the top ten hold 3.5% to 5%. This sample comprised PBMCs, obtained 524 days after transplant. Receptors originate from a human patient who received an intestinal transplant, so some T cells may come from the graft donor. Both conserved end residues are part of each CDR3. D genes are given only for firm matches. Size values are once, few and many counts, or a class for expanded clones, and some rows have none.

d_call	v_call	clone_size	cdr3_length	j_call	cdr3_aa	cdr3_nt
-	TRBV10-1	-	14	TRBJ2-7	CASSELPGSDEQYF	TGCGCCAGCAGTGAGTTGCCAGGGAGCGACGAGCAGTACTTC
-	TRBV4-3	-	14	TRBJ1-1	CASSHGGRYTEAFF	TGCGCCAGCAGCCATGGGGGGCGGTACACTGAAGCTTTCTTT
TRBD1	TRBV19	-	13	TRBJ2-5	CASGETGSETQYF	TGTGCCAGCGGGGAGACAGGGAGTGAGACCCAGTACTTC
TRBD1	TRBV7-3	-	13	TRBJ1-2	CASSRGTGGDYTF	TGTGCCAGCAGCAGAGGGACAGGGGGCGACTACACCTTC
-	TRBV19	-	14	TRBJ1-5	CASSLAGSNQPQHF	TGTGCCAGTAGCCTAGCGGGGAGCAATCAGCCCCAGCATTTT
-	TRBV25-1	-	15	TRBJ1-6	CASSELQGTGSPLHF	TGTGCCAGCAGTGAACTTCAGGGGACGGGTTCACCCCTCCACTTT
-	TRBV7-2	-	15	TRBJ2-7	CASSLVTVSSYEQYF	TGTGCCAGCAGCTTAGTCACAGTGAGCTCCTACGAGCAGTACTTC
-	TRBV2	-	13	TRBJ2-7	CASSADTSYEQYF	TGTGCCAGCAGTGCAGACACTAGCTACGAGCAGTACTTC
TRBD1	TRBV9	-	14	TRBJ1-6	CASSEGQLNSPLHF	TGTGCCAGCAGCGAGGGACAGCTTAATTCACCCCTCCACTTT
-	TRBV4-1	-	12	TRBJ1-1	CASSQDSTEAFF	TGCGCCAGCAGCCAAGATTCGACTGAAGCTTTCTTT
TRBD2	TRBV11-2	-	13	TRBJ2-1	CASSSAGELEQFF	TGTGCCAGCAGCTCCGCGGGGGAGCTAGAGCAGTTCTTC
-	TRBV7-3	-	14	TRBJ2-1	CASSLGFIGREQFF	TGTGCCAGCAGCTTAGGTTTTATAGGGAGAGAGCAGTTCTTC
-	TRBV7-2	-	15	TRBJ2-3	CASSLISGRTDTQYF	TGTGCCAGCAGCTTAATTTCAGGTCGCACAGATACGCAGTATTTT
-	TRBV7-3	-	14	TRBJ1-2	CASSLTREGGGYTF	TGTGCCAGCAGCTTAACACGGGAGGGCGGAGGCTACACCTTC
-	TRBV21-1	-	18	TRBJ2-7	CASSKNLSGRWSGGEQYF	TGTGCCAGCAGCAAAAACCTTAGCGGGAGATGGTCCGGGGGGGAGCAGTACTTC
TRBD1	TRBV5-1	-	15	TRBJ1-1	CASSLDRGRGTEAFF	TGCGCCAGCAGCTTGGACAGGGGGCGAGGCACTGAAGCTTTCTTT
-	TRBV28	-	13	TRBJ1-1	CASSLTGTSEAFF	TGTGCCAGCAGTTTGACGGGAACGTCTGAAGCTTTCTTT
TRBD2	TRBV7-2	once	16	TRBJ2-7	CASSRPGLAGSYEQYF	TGTGCCAGCAGCCGACCGGGACTAGCGGGATCCTACGAGCAGTACTTC
-	TRBV19	-	15	TRBJ1-6	CASSIMQDGNSPLHF	TGTGCCAGTAGTATAATGCAAGACGGCAATTCACCCCTCCACTTT
-	TRBV28	-	15	TRBJ2-6	CASSFLGSGANVLTF	TGTGCCAGCAGTTTTCTCGGCTCTGGGGCCAACGTCCTGACTTTC
-	TRBV19	-	15	TRBJ2-7	CASSMDIQGDYEQYF	TGTGCCAGTAGTATGGACATTCAAGGGGACTACGAGCAGTACTTC
-	TRBV11-2	-	16	TRBJ2-7	CASSLDSGGWSYEQYF	TGTGCCAGCAGCTTAGATTCCGGCGGGTGGTCCTACGAGCAGTACTTC
-	TRBV28	-	13	TRBJ1-1	CASSLVRVAEAFF	TGTGCCAGCAGTTTGGTCAGGGTGGCTGAAGCTTTCTTT
-	TRBV18	once	14	TRBJ2-7	CASSPRGASYEQYF	TGTGCCAGCTCACCACGAGGGGCCTCCTACGAGCAGTACTTC
-	TRBV30	-	13	TRBJ2-5	CAWMLSGTETQYF	TGTGCCTGGATGTTGTCAGGAACAGAGACCCAGTACTTC
TRBD1	TRBV19	-	16	TRBJ1-4	CASSTGQGETLEKLFF	TGTGCCAGTAGTACGGGACAGGGGGAAACTCTTGAAAAACTGTTTTTT
-	TRBV6-6	-	14	TRBJ1-1	CASSYLQGNTEAFF	TGTGCCAGCAGTTACCTACAGGGGAACACTGAAGCTTTCTTT
TRBD1	TRBV23-1	-	15	TRBJ1-2	CASSHGEDRVYGYTF	TGCGCCAGCAGTCATGGGGAGGACAGGGTCTATGGCTACACCTTC
-	TRBV5-4	-	18	TRBJ2-6	CASSPKPGATSGANVLTF	TGTGCCAGCAGCCCAAAACCGGGGGCTACCTCTGGGGCCAACGTCCTGACTTTC
-	TRBV27	-	13	TRBJ2-1	CASSSWGRDEQFF	TGTGCCAGCAGTTCGTGGGGGAGAGATGAGCAGTTCTTC
TRBD2	TRBV27	-	16	TRBJ2-7	CASSLSWTSGTYEQYF	TGTGCCAGCAGTTTATCGTGGACTAGCGGGACCTACGAGCAGTACTTC
-	TRBV6-1	-	15	TRBJ2-7	CASTPQGRYFYEQYF	TGTGCCAGCACCCCACAGGGCCGATACTTCTACGAGCAGTACTTC
-	TRBV5-6	-	13	TRBJ2-7	CASRLTNNYEQYF	TGTGCCAGCAGACTAACAAATAACTACGAGCAGTACTTC
-	TRBV6-6	-	15	TRBJ2-7	CASSYLPSWAGEQYF	TGTGCCAGCAGTTATCTCCCTTCTTGGGCGGGGGAGCAGTACTTC
TRBD2	TRBV5-5	-	16	TRBJ2-2	CASSLLAGFDTGELFF	TGTGCCAGCAGCTTACTAGCGGGATTTGACACCGGGGAGCTGTTTTTT
-	TRBV5-4	once	13	TRBJ2-3	CASSQSFTDTQYF	TGTGCCAGCAGCCAGTCCTTCACAGATACGCAGTATTTT
-	TRBV27	-	13	TRBJ1-1	CASSIRDHTEAFF	TGTGCCAGCAGTATCAGGGACCACACTGAAGCTTTCTTT
-	TRBV6-1	-	12	TRBJ2-3	CASSEGAGTQYF	TGTGCCAGCAGTGAGGGGGCCGGTACGCAGTATTTT
-	TRBV27	-	16	TRBJ2-3	CASSILVLGSTDTQYF	TGTGCCAGCAGTATACTAGTTCTGGGCAGCACAGATACGCAGTATTTT
TRBD1	TRBV15	-	16	TRBJ2-7	CATSRGFAGTGYEQYF	TGTGCCACCAGCAGAGGTTTTGCGGGGACAGGCTACGAGCAGTACTTC
-	TRBV5-4	-	16	TRBJ2-2	CASSHVGGTQSGELFF	TGTGCCAGCAGCCACGTGGGCGGGACCCAGAGCGGGGAGCTGTTTTTT
-	TRBV5-4	-	14	TRBJ2-7	CASSLFAGAYEQYF	TGTGCCAGCAGCTTGTTTGCAGGGGCGTACGAGCAGTACTTC
-	TRBV7-6	-	16	TRBJ2-3	CASSSSGEVRTDTQYF	TGTGCCAGCAGCTCGAGTGGGGAGGTGAGGACAGATACGCAGTATTTT
TRBD1	TRBV10-2	-	13	TRBJ2-5	CASTRDREETQYF	TGCGCCAGCACCCGGGACAGGGAAGAGACCCAGTACTTC